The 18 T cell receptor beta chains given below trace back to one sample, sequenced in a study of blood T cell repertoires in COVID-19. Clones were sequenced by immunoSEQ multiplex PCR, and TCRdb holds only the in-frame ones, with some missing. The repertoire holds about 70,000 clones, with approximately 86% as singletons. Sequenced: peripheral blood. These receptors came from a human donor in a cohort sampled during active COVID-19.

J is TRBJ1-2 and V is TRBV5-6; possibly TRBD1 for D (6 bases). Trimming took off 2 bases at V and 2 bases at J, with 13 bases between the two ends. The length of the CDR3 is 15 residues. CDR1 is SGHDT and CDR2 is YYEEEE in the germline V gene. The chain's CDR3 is CASSFQGSYNYGYTF. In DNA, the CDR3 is TGTGCCAGCAGCTTCCAGGGGTCCTACAACTATGGCTACACCTTC.

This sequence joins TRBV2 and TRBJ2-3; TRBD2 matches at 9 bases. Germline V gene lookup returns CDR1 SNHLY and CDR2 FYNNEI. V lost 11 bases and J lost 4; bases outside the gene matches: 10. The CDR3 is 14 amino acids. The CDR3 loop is CAGSLAGLADTQYF. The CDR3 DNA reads TGTGCCGGGTCTCTAGCGGGGTTAGCAGATACGCAGTATTTT.

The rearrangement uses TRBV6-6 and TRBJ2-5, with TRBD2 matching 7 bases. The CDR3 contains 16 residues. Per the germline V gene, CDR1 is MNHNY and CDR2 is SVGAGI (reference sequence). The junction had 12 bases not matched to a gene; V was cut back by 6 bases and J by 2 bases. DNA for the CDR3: TGTGCCAGCAGCCATTGGGTGGGGGGGAGACAAGAGACCCAGTACTTC. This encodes CASSHWVGGRQETQYF.

The CDR3 sequence is CASSLSDSPNEQFF. The CDR3 DNA reads as TGTGCCAGCAGCTTAAGCGACAGTCCGAATGAGCAGTTCTTC. V usage is TRBV5-4 and J usage is TRBJ2-1, with a weak D call TRBD1 (5 bases). Trimming left V 2 bases short and J 7 bases short, with 13 bases between. CDR1 and CDR2 (germline): SGHNT, YYREEE (reference sequence). The CDR3 sequence is 14 residues long.

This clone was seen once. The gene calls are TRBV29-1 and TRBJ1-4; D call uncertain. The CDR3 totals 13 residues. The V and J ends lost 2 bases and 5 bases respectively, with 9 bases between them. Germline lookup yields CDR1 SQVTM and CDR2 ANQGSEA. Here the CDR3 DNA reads TGCAGCGTTGAAACGACGGGAAATGAAAAACTGTTTTTT. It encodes CSVETTGNEKLFF.

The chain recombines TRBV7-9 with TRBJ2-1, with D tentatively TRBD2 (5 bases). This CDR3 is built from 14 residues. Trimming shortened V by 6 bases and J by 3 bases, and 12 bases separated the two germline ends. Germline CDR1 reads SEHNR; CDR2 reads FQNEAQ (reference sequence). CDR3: CASSAPGSYNEQFF. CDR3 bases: TGTGCCAGCAGTGCCCCGGGGAGCTACAATGAGCAGTTCTTC.

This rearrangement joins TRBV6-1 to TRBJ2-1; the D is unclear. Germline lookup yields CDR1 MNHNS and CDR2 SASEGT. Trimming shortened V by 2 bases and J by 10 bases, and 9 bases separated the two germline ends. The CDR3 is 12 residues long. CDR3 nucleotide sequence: TGTGCCAGCAGTGAAAGGAGAAGGGAGCAGTTCTTC. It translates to CASSERRREQFF.

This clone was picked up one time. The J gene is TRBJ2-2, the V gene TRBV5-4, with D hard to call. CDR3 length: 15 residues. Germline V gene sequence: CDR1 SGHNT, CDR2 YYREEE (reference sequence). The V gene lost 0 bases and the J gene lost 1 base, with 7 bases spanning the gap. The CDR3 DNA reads TGTGCCAGCAGCTTGGTGGGCATGAACACCGGGGAGCTGTTTTTT. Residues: CASSLVGMNTGELFF.

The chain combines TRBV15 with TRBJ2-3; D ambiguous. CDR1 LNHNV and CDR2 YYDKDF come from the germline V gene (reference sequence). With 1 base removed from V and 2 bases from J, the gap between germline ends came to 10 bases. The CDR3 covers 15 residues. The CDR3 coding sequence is TGTGCCACCAGCAGAGGGCCCCAGAACACAGATACGCAGTATTTT. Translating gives CATSRGPQNTDTQYF.

CDR3 in DNA: TGTGCCAGCTCACCAATAACAGGGGAGCAGTACTTC. This sequence encodes CASSPITGEQYF. The chain employs TRBV18 and TRBJ2-7, with a weak D call TRBD1 (6 bases). Between the trimmed V and J ends, which lost 2 bases and 7 bases, there was a span of 9 bases. CDR3 size: 12 residues. The V gene's germline CDR1 is KGHSH and CDR2 LQKENI.

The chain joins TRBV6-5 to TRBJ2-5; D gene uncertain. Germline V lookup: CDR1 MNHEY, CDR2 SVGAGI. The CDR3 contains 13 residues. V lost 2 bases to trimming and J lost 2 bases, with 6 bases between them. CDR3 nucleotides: TGTGCCAGCAGTTACACAGCACAAGAGACCCAGTACTTC. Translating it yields CASSYTAQETQYF.

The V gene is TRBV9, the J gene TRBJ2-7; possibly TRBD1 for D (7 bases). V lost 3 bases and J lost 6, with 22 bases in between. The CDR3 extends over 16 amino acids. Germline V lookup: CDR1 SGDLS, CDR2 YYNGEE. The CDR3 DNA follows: TGTGCCAGCAGCGCTTGGGGGACAGTCCTCGGGGGCGAGCAGTACTTC. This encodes CASSAWGTVLGGEQYF.

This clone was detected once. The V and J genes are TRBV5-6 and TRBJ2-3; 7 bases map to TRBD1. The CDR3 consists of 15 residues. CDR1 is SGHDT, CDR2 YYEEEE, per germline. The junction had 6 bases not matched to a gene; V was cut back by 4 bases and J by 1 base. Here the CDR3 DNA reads TGTGCCAGCAGCCCCGACAGGGTTCGCACAGATACGCAGTATTTT. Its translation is CASSPDRVRTDTQYF. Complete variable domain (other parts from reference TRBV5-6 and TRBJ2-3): DAGVTQSPTHLIKTRGQQVTLRCSPKSGHDTVSWYQQALGQGPQFIFQYYEEEERQRGNFPDRFSGHQFPNYSSELNVNALLLGDSALYLCASSPDRVRTDTQYFGPGTRLTVL.

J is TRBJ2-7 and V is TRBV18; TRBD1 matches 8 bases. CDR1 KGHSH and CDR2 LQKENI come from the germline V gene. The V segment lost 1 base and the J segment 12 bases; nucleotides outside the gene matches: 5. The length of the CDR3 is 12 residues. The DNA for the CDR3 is TGTGCCAGCTCACCACAAGACAGGGGTCTGTACTTC. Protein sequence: CASSPQDRGLYF.

CDR3 bases: TGCGCCAGCAGCCCCCTGGGAAGCGGGGGGAGGTTAGAGACCCAGTACTTC. Protein: CASSPLGSGGRLETQYF. The chain employs TRBV5-1 and TRBJ2-5; 9 positions match TRBD2. This CDR3 comprises 17 residues. The J segment lost 4 bases and the V segment lost 4 bases, leaving 14 bases of the junction unmatched. The germline CDR1 and CDR2 sequences are SGHRS and YFSETQ.

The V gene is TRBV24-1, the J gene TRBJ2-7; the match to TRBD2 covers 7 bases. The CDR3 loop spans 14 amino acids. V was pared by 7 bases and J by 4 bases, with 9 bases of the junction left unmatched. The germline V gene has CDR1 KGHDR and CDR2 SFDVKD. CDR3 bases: TGTGCCACCAGCGCTGGGGAGGGGAGGTACGAGCAGTACTTC. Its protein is CATSAGEGRYEQYF.

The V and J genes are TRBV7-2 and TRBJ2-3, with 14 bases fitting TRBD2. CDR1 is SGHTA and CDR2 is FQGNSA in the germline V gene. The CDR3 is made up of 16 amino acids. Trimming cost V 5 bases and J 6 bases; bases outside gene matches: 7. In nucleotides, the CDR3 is TGTGCCAGCAGCCCTCGACTAGCGGGGGGGTGGGATACGCAGTATTTT. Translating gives CASSPRLAGGWDTQYF.

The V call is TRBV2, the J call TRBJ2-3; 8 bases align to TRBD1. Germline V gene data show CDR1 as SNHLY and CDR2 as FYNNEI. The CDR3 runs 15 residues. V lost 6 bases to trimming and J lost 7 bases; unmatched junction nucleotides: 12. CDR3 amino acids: CASSGDRQKSYTQYF. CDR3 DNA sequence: TGTGCCAGCAGCGGGGACAGGCAGAAATCATATACGCAGTATTTT.